Following are 5 T cell receptor beta chains from one sample sequenced in a study of T-cell memory formation after mild COVID-19. Each CDR3 protein is one row after TCRdb ran MiXCR on the 5' RACE reads. The sample yields over 450,000 distinct CDR3 sequences, just over 20% seen once. The sample consisted of PBMCs or a T cell subset sorted from them (not recorded which). These receptors came from an adult woman who had mild COVID-19 (a few samples of this study predate the infection). Cell type and time point are not known.

This sequence joins TRBV20-1 and TRBJ1-6, with D unresolved. The CDR3 is 17 residues long. Germline assignment: CDR1 DFQATT and CDR2 SNEGSKA (reference sequence). V was shortened by 0 bases and J by 0 bases, with 12 bases between the two germline ends. The CDR3 loop reads CSARDMEESSYNSPLHF. The CDR3 DNA reads as TGCAGTGCTAGAGACATGGAAGAAAGCTCCTATAATTCACCCCTCCACTTT.

This clonotype was counted a few times. The chain carries TRBV5-1 and TRBJ2-4; 9 bases line up with TRBD2. Looked up from germline, CDR1 is SGHRS and CDR2 is YFSETQ. V dropped 1 base and J dropped 5; count of bases not matched to a gene: 4. This CDR3 contains 15 residues. CDR3 protein: CASSLLAGEENIQYF. Written as DNA, the CDR3 is TGCGCCAGCAGCTTGTTAGCGGGGGAGGAAAACATTCAGTACTTC.

The chain carries TRBV30 and TRBJ1-6; 7 nucleotides line up with TRBD1. CDR3 length equals 15 residues. CDR1 and CDR2 (germline): GTSNPN, SVGIG (reference sequence). The V segment lost 0 bases and the J segment 7 bases; nucleotides outside the gene matches: 6. The CDR3 protein is CAWSVKQGFNSPLHF. CDR3 nucleotides: TGTGCCTGGAGTGTCAAACAGGGGTTCAATTCACCCCTCCACTTT.

In this sample, this clonotype turned up a few times. This rearrangement joins TRBV7-6 to TRBJ2-1; D unclear. The germline V gene encodes CDR1 SGHVS and CDR2 FNYEAQ. The V end lost 0 bases, the J end lost 4 bases, and 13 bases lay between the germline ends. The CDR3 length is 16 residues. DNA of the CDR3: TGTGCCAGCAGCTTAGCTTCAAGCGTACTTTACAATGAGCAGTTCTTC. It yields the protein CASSLASSVLYNEQFF.

In this sample, this clonotype turned up many times. The V and J genes are TRBV12-3 or TRBV12-4 and TRBJ2-2; D is uncertain. V lost 7 bases and J 6 bases, leaving 15 bases between the germline ends. The CDR3 has 14 residues. The CDR3: CASTIRSNSGELFF. For the CDR3, the DNA is TGTGCCAGCACCATAAGGTCTAACTCCGGGGAGCTGTTTTTT.